The following is a T cell receptor (beta chain) sequence with its context. V was clipped by 6 bases and J by 0 bases, with 21 bases between them. Germline loops: CDR1 MDHEN, CDR2 SYDVKM. There are 18 residues in the CDR3. This entry belongs to a study of OX40 agonist ivuxolimab in advanced cancers. About the study: Mean age approximately 59 years, range about 20 to 79; around 80% male.

The protocol was immunoSEQ multiplex PCR, while the TCRdb copy is restricted to in-frame clones and leaves out a portion. This sample has some 59,000 clones, with 90% found just once. The rearrangement links TRBV28 to TRBJ1-5, with unresolved D. The source of this sequence is an adult with an advanced solid tumor such as melanoma, head and neck, liver or kidney cancer. The source was CD4+ or CD8+ T cells sorted from blood, collected in a trial of the OX40 agonist ivuxolimab. The CDR3 DNA sequence: TGTGCCAGCAGCGTCAGGAATCTTGCTAGTAGTAGCAATCAGCCCCAGCATTTT. Amino acids: CASSVRNLASSSNQPQHF.